This TCR beta chain was sequenced in a study of T cell responses to AZD1222 COVID-19 vaccine. Across the whole study: Second doses were pooled across both intervals (about 4 or about 12 weeks).

Of note for this clone: Its antigen is currently unknown.

From germline, CDR1 is SEHNR and CDR2 FQNEAQ (reference sequence). This CDR3 contains 15 residues. With V trimmed by 5 bases and J by 8 bases, 13 bases remained unmatched. The study's findings and limits: Just a handful of people given AZD1222 tested seropositive at baseline. Spike-specific TCR breadth and depth went up after people got two AZD1222 doses. Possibly, clonal diversity was underestimated; donors were largely white British and included more females.

TCRdb's copy holds only in-frame clones and misses some; the assay was immunoSEQ multiplex PCR. The table shows some 97,000 clones, with about 87% occurring only once. This receptor was taken from an adult in good health. The J gene is TRBJ1-1, the V gene TRBV7-9; 8 bases are a match to TRBD1. The sequencing here drew on peripheral blood, taken on day 0 of AZD1222 vaccination. The CDR3 loop is CASSPHRGDIPEAFF. For the CDR3, the DNA is TGTGCCAGCAGCCCCCACAGGGGGGACATCCCCGAAGCTTTCTTT.